The table lists the clone carrying this TCR beta chain with a few counts. What it binds is not known. The data were obtained in a study of identical twins. A universal primer site was created by template switching, with the cDNA bearing unique molecular identifiers. Each CDR3 protein gets one entry after TCRdb re-called the 5' RACE reads with MiXCR. The profile shows under 1 million distinct CDR3 sequences, 12% of them singletons. Overall study findings and caveats: Zero-insertion analyses might be partly confounded by invariant T cells like MAIT and iNKT. With abundant cord blood beta clonotypes, insertions were fewer; memory repertoires showed no such pattern. Cross-sectional statistical analysis was relied on for the conclusions, without the same donors being followed.

These records were also assigned to another study, of yellow fever vaccine responses in identical twins.

This receptor was identified in a woman under 30 in good health. The sample was PBMCs.

As DNA, the CDR3 is TGTGCCAGCAGTTTAGATTTGGTCACCGGGTGGACCCAGTACTTC. Translated: CASSLDLVTGWTQYF. V is TRBV12-3 or TRBV12-4 and J is TRBJ2-5; D is uncertain. V lost 1 base to trimming and J lost 7 bases, with 16 bases between them. The CDR3 spans 15 residues.